This is a list of T cell receptor beta chains from one sample in a study of blood T cell repertoires in COVID-19. Method: immunoSEQ multiplex PCR; TCRdb's copy keeps in-frame clones and lacks some. Here the sample spans roughly 410,000 clones, more than 75% being singletons. Sequencing was performed on peripheral blood. The receptors shown here come from a woman aged 60-75 years with COVID-19, enrolled during active disease. The CDR3 runs from the conserved cysteine through the conserved F or W. The order of the fields is D gene, V gene, clone size, J gene, CDR3 DNA, CDR3 protein. D genes are given only for firm matches. Some rows have no size entry. The others give once, few or many, or a class for an expanded clone.

TRBD1	TRBV5-6	.	TRBJ2-3	TGTGCCAGCAGGAAAAACAGGGGGGACTCTAGCACAGATACGCAGTATTTT	CASRKNRGDSSTDTQYF
TRBD1	TRBV6-5	.	TRBJ2-2	TGTGCCAGCAGACCCGACAGGGTGGGGACCGGGGAGCTGTTTTTT	CASRPDRVGTGELFF
TRBD2	TRBV6-5	.	TRBJ2-7	TGTGCCAGCATGGGAGGGTTTACCTACGAGCAGTACTTC	CASMGGFTYEQYF
.	TRBV10-3	few	TRBJ1-2	TGTGCCATCAGACGAGACGGACAGCAACATGGCTACACCTTC	CAIRRDGQQHGYTF
TRBD1	TRBV27	.	TRBJ1-4	TGTGCCAGCAGTGCCCGGACAGGGAGTGTTAATGAAAAACTGTTTTTT	CASSARTGSVNEKLFF
.	TRBV5-1	once	TRBJ1-1	TGCGCCAGCAGCGGTCGGACAGCCATGAACACTGAAGCTTTCTTT	CASSGRTAMNTEAFF
TRBD2	TRBV5-6	.	TRBJ2-1	TGTGCCAGCAGCTTCGGACTAGCGGGGTCCTACAATGAGCAGTTCTTC	CASSFGLAGSYNEQFF
.	TRBV6-4	once	TRBJ1-2	TGTGCCAGCAGTGACTCGGGGAGGTTCAGCGGCTACACCTTC	CASSDSGRFSGYTF
.	TRBV6-5	.	TRBJ2-6	TGTGCCAGCAGTTACTCGGGGAGCTCTGGGGCCAACGTCCTGACTTTC	CASSYSGSSGANVLTF
.	TRBV28	once	TRBJ1-3	TGTGCCAGCAGAGGCCCGGGAAAGACCATATATTTT	CASRGPGKTIYF
TRBD2	TRBV29-1	.	TRBJ2-2	TGCAGCGTTGAAATCAGACTAGCGGGGGCCACCGGGGAGCTGTTTTTT	CSVEIRLAGATGELFF
TRBD1	TRBV6-6	once	TRBJ1-3	TGTGCCAGCAGTAACAAGGGACAGGGGCAGAACACCATATATTTT	CASSNKGQGQNTIYF
.	TRBV27	.	TRBJ2-2	TGTGCCAGCAGTTCCACAGGGCGCACCGGGGAGCTGTTTTTT	CASSSTGRTGELFF
.	TRBV5-1	.	TRBJ2-3	TGCGCCAGCAGCCGCCCAGATAGCACAGATACGCAGTATTTT	CASSRPDSTDTQYF
TRBD1	TRBV5-4	.	TRBJ2-5	TGTGCCAGCAGCCGACGGACAGGGGGGGTAGGAGAGACCCAGTACTTC	CASSRRTGGVGETQYF
.	TRBV14	once	TRBJ1-3	TGTGCCACCCGAGAACCAGGGAGAAACACCATATATTTT	CATREPGRNTIYF
.	TRBV5-6	.	TRBJ1-6	TGTGCCAGCAGCTTGCAGGGGAAGTCCTATAATTCACCCCTCCACTTT	CASSLQGKSYNSPLHF
.	TRBV28	.	TRBJ1-2	TGTGCCAGCTCCTGGGAGGGGCCTATAGATTGGACCTTC	CASSWEGPIDWTF
TRBD1	TRBV12-3/TRBV12-4	.	TRBJ1-1	TGTGCCAGCAGGTCCGCAGGGGGCACTGAAGCTTTCTTT	CASRSAGGTEAFF
TRBD2	TRBV28	.	TRBJ2-2	TGTGCCAGCAGTGAGCCTCGCGGGGGGTCTGGGGAGCTGTTTTTT	CASSEPRGGSGELFF
.	TRBV7-9	.	TRBJ1-6	TGTGCCAGCAGTAGCATGGAGGGACGGGGCTCACCCCTCCACTTT	CASSSMEGRGSPLHF
.	TRBV5-8	.	TRBJ2-6	TGTGCCAGCAGCTTGGATAGAACTGCGGGGCCAGGGGCCAACGTCCTGACTTTC	CASSLDRTAGPGANVLTF
TRBD1	TRBV3-1/TRBV3-2	few	TRBJ2-3	TGTGCCAGCAGGACAACAGGGGGCCCAGATACGCAGTATTTT	CASRTTGGPDTQYF
TRBD1	TRBV18	.	TRBJ1-1	TGTGCCAGCTCACCTTATGACAGGGGCACTGAAGCTTTCTTT	CASSPYDRGTEAFF
.	TRBV6-5	.	TRBJ2-7	TGTGCCGCCGTGGGGCTAGCGTTTACCGAGCAGTACTTC	CAAVGLAFTEQYF
TRBD1	TRBV4-2	.	TRBJ1-4	TGTGCCAGCAGCCAACCCGACAGGGTAGGTGAAAAACTGTTTTTT	CASSQPDRVGEKLFF
TRBD1	TRBV5-4	few	TRBJ2-7	TGTGCCAGCAGCTTCGACAGGGGATCCCTGGAGCAGTACTTC	CASSFDRGSLEQYF
.	TRBV27	.	TRBJ1-2	TGTGCCAGCAGTTTAAGACCCGAGAGGAACTATGGCTACACCTTC	CASSLRPERNYGYTF
.	TRBV3-1/TRBV3-2	.	TRBJ1-2	TGTGCCAGCAGCCGAGGGTCGAGCTACACCTTC	CASSRGSSYTF
TRBD2	TRBV6-6	.	TRBJ2-5	TGTGCCAGCAGTGCTCCGGGGACTAGTCAGGGCGCGCAAAACTTC	CASSAPGTSQGAQNF
.	TRBV24-1	.	TRBJ1-2	TGTGCCACCAGTGATTTCAGAGGGCTTCCCTATGGCTACACCTTC	CATSDFRGLPYGYTF
.	TRBV2	.	TRBJ2-6	TGTGCCAGCAGTGAAACGGTGGCCAACGTCCTGACTTTC	CASSETVANVLTF
.	TRBV27	.	TRBJ1-2	TGTGCCAGCTGGGGAGGAGATGGCTACACCTTC	CASWGGDGYTF
TRBD2	TRBV5-1	.	TRBJ2-3	TGCGCCAGCAGCTCCTCTAGCGGGGGGCCTAGCACAGATACGCAGTATTTT	CASSSSSGGPSTDTQYF
.	TRBV6-1	few	TRBJ1-2	TGTGCCAGCAGTGAAGCCCGGGTTTTCGGCTACACCTTC	CASSEARVFGYTF
.	TRBV7-9	.	TRBJ1-2	TGTGCCAGCAGCTTTGAGACATTTGGTGGCTACACCTTC	CASSFETFGGYTF
TRBD1	TRBV24-1	.	TRBJ1-6	TGTGCCGTCGGACAGGGGACGAATTCACCCCTCCACTTT	CAVGQGTNSPLHF
TRBD1	TRBV19	.	TRBJ1-2	TGTGCCAGTTACTCCGCCCCGGGACAGGGGGCTAATAGGGATGGCTACACCTTC	CASYSAPGQGANRDGYTF
TRBD1	TRBV19	.	TRBJ1-1	TGTGCCAGTAGTACGGCGTGGACAGGGCCCAACACTGAAGCTTTCTTT	CASSTAWTGPNTEAFF
.	TRBV7-3	once	TRBJ2-6	TGTGCCAGCAGCACCACAGGGATAGGGGCCAACGTCCTGACTTTC	CASSTTGIGANVLTF
TRBD1	TRBV5-8	.	TRBJ2-3	TGTGCCAGCAGCTCTCGGACAGGGGCAGATACGCAGTATTTT	CASSSRTGADTQYF
.	TRBV6-1	few	TRBJ1-1	TGTGCCAGCAGTGAAGCCCTCGGGGGCACTGAAGCTTTCTTT	CASSEALGGTEAFF
TRBD1	TRBV5-1	.	TRBJ1-2	TGCGCCAGCAGCTTGGAATTGCAGGGGGTCTATGGCTACACCTTC	CASSLELQGVYGYTF
TRBD1	TRBV28	.	TRBJ1-1	TGTGCCAGCAGCCTCGGACAGGATTACTTGAACACTGAAGCTTTCTTT	CASSLGQDYLNTEAFF
.	TRBV2	once	TRBJ1-1	TGTGCCAGCCTTCCTATCAGGGGTACTCTGAACACTGAAGCTTTCTTT	CASLPIRGTLNTEAFF
TRBD1	TRBV19	.	TRBJ2-2	TGTGCCAGTAGTATAGAGGGACAGGCGAACACCGGGGAGCTGTTTTTT	CASSIEGQANTGELFF
.	TRBV5-1	once	TRBJ2-1	TGCGCCAGCAGCTCTGGACAGGGAGGGTACAATGAGCAGTTCTTC	CASSSGQGGYNEQFF
.	TRBV7-8	.	TRBJ1-1	TGTGCCAGCAGCCTAGTGCGGAACACTGAAGCTTTCTTT	CASSLVRNTEAFF
TRBD2	TRBV10-3	.	TRBJ2-7	TGTGCCATCAGCGGCGGGACTAGCGGGGGCCTGACCTACGAGCAGTACTTC	CAISGGTSGGLTYEQYF
.	TRBV30	.	TRBJ1-2	TGTGCCTGGAGTTTGGAGAGCTATGGCTACACCTTC	CAWSLESYGYTF
TRBD2	TRBV4-2	.	TRBJ2-5	TGTGCCAGCAGCCTTAAGACTCTAGCGGGGAGCCAAGAGACCCAGTACTTC	CASSLKTLAGSQETQYF
.	TRBV6-5	.	TRBJ1-2	TGTGCCAGCACCCGCGGGGCAGGGTCATTCTATGGCTACACCTTC	CASTRGAGSFYGYTF
.	TRBV28	many	TRBJ1-1	TGTGCCAGCAGTAATCTCGGGGGGGCTGTGACTGAAGCTTTCTTT	CASSNLGGAVTEAFF
TRBD2	TRBV7-3	.	TRBJ2-3	TGTGCCAGCAGCCTGACCGGGACTAGAAGCACAGATACGCAGTATTTT	CASSLTGTRSTDTQYF
.	TRBV10-3	.	TRBJ1-5	TGTGCCACCAGTTATAATAGCAATCAGCCCCAGCATTTT	CATSYNSNQPQHF
.	TRBV2	.	TRBJ1-4	TGTGCCAGCAGGGACGGCCTAACGCAGGGTGAAAAACTGTTTTTT	CASRDGLTQGEKLFF
.	TRBV11-3	.	TRBJ2-3	TGTGCCAGCAGCTTAGGAGGAACAGGGTTAGCAGATACGCAGTATTTT	CASSLGGTGLADTQYF
.	TRBV12-5	.	TRBJ2-7	TGTGCTAGTGGTGGTTCCCACGGGACATTCCCCTACGAGCAGTACTTC	CASGGSHGTFPYEQYF
TRBD1	TRBV4-1	.	TRBJ2-7	TGCGCCAGCAGCCCCGGACAGGGGGGCTCCTACGAGCAGTACTTC	CASSPGQGGSYEQYF
.	TRBV25-1	.	TRBJ1-1	TGTGCCAGCAGTGAATGGGGGGGAACTGAAGCTTTCTTT	CASSEWGGTEAFF